Listed here are 22 T cell receptor beta chains from one sample, sequenced in a study of identical twins. TCRdb fed the 5' RACE reads into MiXCR, producing one record per CDR3 protein. The sample lists under 900,000 distinct CDR3 sequences, about 12% occurring once. The sample was also reused in another study, on yellow fever vaccine responses in identical twins.

Sequencing was done on a sample of PBMCs. These receptors all stem from a woman between 18 and 29 years old in good health.

This clonotype occurred once. The rearrangement uses TRBV18 and TRBJ2-7; possible D gene TRBD2, 5 bases. The V gene lost 6 bases and the J gene lost 3 bases, with 18 bases spanning the gap. In germline, CDR1 is KGHSH, CDR2 LQKENI. This CDR3 is built from 15 residues. CDR3 sequence (DNA): TGTGCCAGCTCTTCCGGACTCGTGACCCTCTACGAGCAGTACTTC. Translation: CASSSGLVTLYEQYF.

This clonotype was detected many times. V is TRBV12-3 or TRBV12-4 and J is TRBJ1-5, with a tentative D call TRBD1 (6 bases). Trimming took 10 bases from V and 6 from J, leaving 16 bases between them. The CDR3 sequence is 13 residues long. CDR3 in amino acids: CATLAGEGQPQHF. CDR3 sequence (DNA): TGTGCCACCCTAGCAGGGGAGGGTCAGCCCCAGCATTTT.

This clonotype was observed a few times. This chain joins TRBV14 and TRBJ2-7, with 7 positions matching TRBD1. Germline CDR1 is SGHDN and CDR2 is FVKESK. J was trimmed by 4 bases and V by 3 bases; bases with no gene match: 6. This CDR3 spans 14 amino acids. Written as DNA, the CDR3 is TGTGCCAGCAGCCACCGGGACAGACTATACGAGCAGTACGTC. Translation gives CASSHRDRLYEQYV.

This clonotype was picked up a small number of times. The chain employs TRBV5-5 and TRBJ1-6, with 8 bases identical to TRBD1. V was clipped by 5 bases and J by 7 bases; unmatched bases: 2. Germline V gene sequence: CDR1 SGHKS, CDR2 YYEKEE (reference sequence). The CDR3 has 13 residues. Written as DNA, the CDR3 is TGTGCCAGCAGACAGGGGGACAATTCACCCCTCCACTTT. Its protein product is CASRQGDNSPLHF.

The V and J genes are TRBV5-1 and TRBJ1-6; D is possibly TRBD1 (5 bases). CDR1 is SGHRS and CDR2 is YFSETQ in the germline V gene. Trimming cost V 1 base and J 7 bases, with 12 bases left between them. CDR3 length: 15 residues. The CDR3 bases are TGCGCCAGCAGCTTGCGCCAGGGAGGGAATTCACCCCTCCACTTT. It specifies CASSLRQGGNSPLHF.

The gene calls are TRBV3-1 and TRBJ1-6; no definite D call. Deletions cut 0 bases from V and 8 bases from J, with 14 bases between. The CDR3 length is 16 residues. Germline V gene data show CDR1 as LGHDT and CDR2 as YNNKEL (reference sequence). The CDR3 DNA is TGTGCCAGCAGCCAAGAAACTGTGGCTCGGCATTCACCCCTCCACTTT. It specifies CASSQETVARHSPLHF.

A few counts support this clonotype. CDR3 coding DNA: TGCGCCAGCAGCCAAGATAGGAGCGGGGAGCTGTTTTTT. It translates to CASSQDRSGELFF. The rearrangement joins TRBV4-1 to TRBJ2-2; D ambiguous. This CDR3 has 13 amino acids. In germline, CDR1 is MGHRA, CDR2 YSYEKL. The germline V and J ends were trimmed by 0 bases and 7 bases, with 6 bases remaining between them.

The V call is TRBV29-1, the J call TRBJ2-7; TRBD1 might be the D (8 bases). With 5 bases removed from V and 5 bases from J, the gap between germline ends came to 13 bases. The CDR3 extends over 12 amino acids. CDR1 and CDR2 from the germline V gene are SQVTM and ANQGSEA. CDR3: CSVQQGGDEQYF. In DNA, the CDR3 is TGCAGCGTTCAACAGGGGGGGGACGAGCAGTACTTC.

This clonotype was seen more than once but under ten times. The V gene is TRBV29-1, the J gene TRBJ1-2; 7 bases fit TRBD1. CDR3 length: 15 amino acids. Trimming removed 1 base from V and 4 bases from J; junction bases left unmatched: 9. Germline-derived CDR1 and CDR2 are SQVTM and ANQGSEA. In DNA form, the CDR3 reads TGCAGCGTTGAAGGTGAGGGACAGCAGTCCTATGGCTACACCTTC. Translated, it gives CSVEGEGQQSYGYTF.

A few counts support this clonotype. CDR3 in DNA: TGTGCCAGCAGTTACTATTCCCTGGGCGGCGAGCAGTACGTC. Translation: CASSYYSLGGEQYV. J is TRBJ2-7 and V is TRBV6-5; the D is unclear. CDR1 and CDR2 from the germline V gene are MNHEY and SVGAGI. The CDR3 is 14 residues long. V lost 1 base, J lost 6 bases, and 13 bases lay in between.

V gene TRBV5-1 combines with J gene TRBJ2-7, with no clear D. V was cut by 2 bases and J by 5 bases, with 14 bases left in between. The CDR3 is made up of 14 amino acids. Looked up from germline, CDR1 is SGHRS and CDR2 is YFSETQ. As DNA, the CDR3 is TGCGCCAGCAGCTTTGCGGCACTTGGCGACGAGCAGTACTTC. Amino acid sequence: CASSFAALGDEQYF.

This clonotype was observed a handful of times. V is TRBV7-2 and J is TRBJ2-5; possible D gene TRBD1, 5 bases. In germline, CDR1 is SGHTA, CDR2 FQGNSA. CDR3 length: 16 amino acids. V lost 1 base, J lost 1 base, and 13 bases lay in between. This CDR3 is CASSLGTPVLQETQYF. Here the CDR3 DNA reads TGTGCCAGCAGCTTAGGGACACCAGTACTCCAAGAGACCCAGTACTTC.

This clonotype has only a few counts. The rearrangement joins TRBV7-8 to TRBJ2-5, with 8 bases that match TRBD1. The CDR3 length is 14 residues. Germline assignment: CDR1 SGHVS and CDR2 FQNEAQ. The V and J ends lost 5 bases and 5 bases, in that order; junction bases with no gene match: 7. CDR3: CASSSRRGHETQYF. In DNA, the CDR3 is TGTGCCAGCAGCAGTCGCAGGGGGCATGAGACCCAGTACTTC.

This clonotype was seen more than once but under ten times. The J gene is TRBJ1-5, the V gene TRBV12-3 or TRBV12-4; D might be TRBD1 (5 bases). The length of the CDR3 is 14 residues. Deletions cut 0 bases from V and 5 bases from J, with 8 bases between. The CDR3 protein is CASSLAQGDQPQHF. The CDR3 region has the DNA TGTGCCAGCAGTTTAGCGCAAGGGGATCAGCCCCAGCATTTT.

Worth noting for this clonotype: One junction end disagrees with the germline gene, perhaps due to a read error. V usage is TRBV5-5 and J usage is TRBJ2-3; D is undetermined. The CDR3 runs to 12 residues. Germline V CDR1 and CDR2: SGHKS, YYEKEE (reference sequence). CDR3 loop: CASGLAEDTQYF. The CDR3 coding sequence is TGTGCCAGCGGCTTGGCGGAGGATACGCAGTATTTT.

This clonotype came up many times. V and J are TRBV29-1 and TRBJ1-1; tentative D call: TRBD1 (6 bases). The germline V and J ends were trimmed by 6 bases and 1 base, with 12 bases remaining between them. This CDR3 has 13 residues. Germline loops: CDR1 SQVTM, CDR2 ANQGSEA. CDR3 sequence reads: CSVDRGQNTEAFF. Written as DNA, the CDR3 is TGCAGCGTAGACCGGGGACAGAACACTGAAGCTTTCTTT.

The table lists this clonotype with many counts. The rearrangement joins TRBV5-1 to TRBJ2-1; weak D call: TRBD2 (5 bases). The V gene lost 4 bases and the J gene lost 6 bases, with 11 bases spanning the gap. The CDR3 is made up of 13 amino acids. Germline loops: CDR1 SGHRS, CDR2 YFSETQ. CDR3 loop: CASSNDRGNEQFF. CDR3 DNA sequence: TGCGCCAGCAGCAACGACCGGGGCAATGAGCAGTTCTTC.

The chain recombines TRBV29-1 with TRBJ2-3, with TRBD1 matching over 7 bases. This CDR3 contains 15 residues. Germline values: CDR1 SQVTM, CDR2 ANQGSEA. V trimming: 0 bases; J trimming: 8 bases; junction bases outside the gene matches: 11. The CDR3 loop is CSVEEPRQGLRTQYF. CDR3 bases: TGCAGCGTTGAAGAACCGAGACAGGGCCTCCGTACGCAGTATTTT.

In its sample, this clonotype was seen a few times. V and J are TRBV5-1 and TRBJ2-2, with 8 bases aligning to TRBD1. With V trimmed by 3 bases and J by 1 base, 11 bases remained unmatched. The CDR3 extends over 18 amino acids. Germline lookup yields CDR1 SGHRS and CDR2 YFSETQ. For the CDR3, the DNA is TGCGCCAGCAGCTCCGGGGCAGGGGGCGCATTGAACACCGGGGAGCTGTTTTTT. Encoded protein: CASSSGAGGALNTGELFF. Variable domain in full (rest from reference TRBV5-1 and TRBJ2-2): KAGVTQTPRYLIKTRGQQVTLSCSPISGHRSVSWYQQTPGQGLQFLFEYFSETQRNKGNFPGRFSGRQFSNSRSEMNVSTLELGDSALYLCASSSGAGGALNTGELFFGEGSRLTVL.

V usage is TRBV20-1 and J usage is TRBJ2-5; 7 positions agree with TRBD2. The CDR3 consists of 15 residues. Germline V CDR1 and CDR2: DFQATT, SNEGSKA (reference sequence). V was pared by 3 bases and J by 0 bases, with 7 bases of the junction left unmatched. The CDR3 nucleotides read TGCAGTGCTAGCACCAGCGGGACCTACCAAGAGACCCAGTACTTC. It translates to CSASTSGTYQETQYF.

V gene TRBV20-1 combines with J gene TRBJ2-5; 10 bases fit TRBD2. CDR3 length: 16 amino acids. The trim removed 3 bases at V and 5 bases at J, leaving 12 bases unmatched. CDR1 DFQATT and CDR2 SNEGSKA come from the germline V gene (reference sequence). CDR3 nucleotides: TGCAGTGCTAGGGGGACTAGCGAACAAGGGAGGGAGACCCAGTACTTC. Protein sequence: CSARGTSEQGRETQYF.

There are a few counts of this clonotype. This chain links TRBV7-8 with TRBJ2-7; TRBD2 matches at 9 bases. This CDR3 has 15 residues. J was trimmed by 6 bases and V by 3 bases; bases with no gene match: 9. The germline V gene has CDR1 SGHVS and CDR2 FQNEAQ. The CDR3 protein is CASSLGAGGLPEQYF. CDR3 nucleotides: TGTGCCAGCAGCTTGGGAGCGGGAGGCCTCCCCGAGCAGTACTTC.